Sequencing of this T cell receptor (beta chain) was carried out in a study of T cells in Graves' hyperthyroidism and ophthalmopathy. Regarding the study as a whole: Blood also held most thyroid clonotypes expanded beyond 0.001. The authors' 13 V-J model separated ophthalmopathy from stable hyperthyroidism.

There were TCR beta CDR3 regions amplified from RNA transcripts. The study used the HTBI primer set for a first-round RT-PCR of the TCR CDR3. TCRdb fed the multiplex PCR reads into MiXCR, producing one record per CDR3 protein. Among hundreds of thousands of distinct CDR3 sequences listed, less than 45% were seen once. A patient was excluded if there was uncontrolled infection, other autoimmune disease, pregnancy or lactation. Used for diagnoses were clinical symptoms, serum thyroxine and TRAb, thyroid ultrasound and orbital computed tomography. The CDR3 covers 13 residues. Trimming left V 3 bases short and J 2 bases short, with 7 bases between. The germline CDR1 and CDR2 sequences are DFQATT and SNEGSKA (reference sequence). Details on this clonotype: Its antigen is as yet unknown.

The chain employs TRBV20-1 and TRBJ2-2; D is unclear. Sequencing input: peripheral blood or thyroid tissue (not recorded which). The origin of this receptor is an adult man with Graves' disease, either hyperthyroidism or ophthalmopathy (not recorded which). Here the CDR3 DNA reads TGCAGTGCTAGTGTTCCTAACACCGGGGAGCTGTTTTTT. Translating it yields CSASVPNTGELFF.